A single sample gave rise to the 22 T cell receptor beta chains below, sequenced in a study of cytomegalovirus exposure and HLA in healthy donors (dated by TCRdb to 2016 to 2017). Library preparation used the immunoSEQ multiplex PCR assay. The multiplex PCR relied on a mix of 60 forward primers for TCR Vbeta segments and 13 reverse primers for TCR Jbeta segments. Not all clones reach the TCRdb copy of this immuneACCESS table, which keeps in-frame sequences only. Checked studies attribute under half of the gap to unresolved V genes and leave the rest unexplained. This sample has around 98,000 clones in its table, and 60% to 75% of those were observed once. The ten largest clones capture about 1.3% of the sample. The source material was PBMCs. These receptor sequences come from a female donor in good health and CMV-seronegative.

The chain recombines TRBV10-1 with TRBJ2-7; D is perhaps TRBD2 (6 bases). The CDR3 covers 13 residues. Germline lookup yields CDR1 WNHNN and CDR2 SYGVQD (reference sequence). V was shortened by 7 bases and J by 5 bases, with 15 bases between the two germline ends. The CDR3 DNA sequence: TGCGCCAGCACTTCGACCGGCGGGAACGAGCAGTACTTC. Encoded protein: CASTSTGGNEQYF.

J is TRBJ2-3 and V is TRBV30, with 10 bases aligning to TRBD2. From germline, CDR1 is GTSNPN and CDR2 SVGIG (reference sequence). V was pared by 1 base and J by 6 bases, with 19 bases of the junction left unmatched. The length of the CDR3 is 19 residues. The CDR3 sequence: CAWSALWDSGASGSDTQYF. CDR3 DNA: TGTGCCTGGAGTGCGTTATGGGACTCGGGGGCTAGCGGGAGTGATACGCAGTATTTT.

The chain is built from TRBV6-4 and TRBJ2-5; D is unclear. V was trimmed by 2 bases and J by 5 bases, leaving 3 bases between them. Germline CDR1 MRHNA, CDR2 SNTAGT. CDR3 length: 11 residues. The CDR3 sequence is CASSDEETQYF. The CDR3 DNA is TGTGCCAGCAGTGACGAGGAGACCCAGTACTTC.

V gene TRBV6-5 combines with J gene TRBJ2-6; possibly TRBD1 for D (6 bases). Germline V gives CDR1 MNHEY, CDR2 SVGAGI. The length of the CDR3 is 15 residues. V gave up 6 bases and J gave up 2 bases, with 11 bases separating them. CDR3: CASRPEGAGANVLTF. CDR3 DNA sequence: TGTGCCAGCAGACCCGAGGGGGCTGGGGCCAACGTCCTGACTTTC.

Turning to this clone: The junction differs from germline at one of its ends, possibly a read error. The chain couples TRBV18 to TRBJ1-4, with 7 bases aligning to TRBD1. This CDR3 is 15 amino acids long. CDR1 and CDR2 (germline): KGHSH, LQKENI. The CDR3 region is CASSPQGHLNEKLFF. DNA of the CDR3: TGTGCCAGCTCGCCACAGGGGCACCTTAATGAAAAACTGTTTTTT.

V gene TRBV10-3 combines with J gene TRBJ1-2, with D perhaps matching TRBD1 (5 bases). Between the trimmed V and J ends, which lost 6 bases and 0 bases, there was a span of 14 bases. CDR3 length: 15 amino acids. CDR1 is ENHRY, CDR2 SYGVKD, per germline. The CDR3 nucleotides are TGTGCCATCAGCCAAACAACAGGAGCTAACTATGGCTACACCTTC. Encoded protein: CAISQTTGANYGYTF.

The CDR3, as DNA: TGTGCCAGCAGCCCTATAGGAGCGGGAGCCCTTTACGAGCAGTACTTC. Its translation is CASSPIGAGALYEQYF. The chain couples TRBV7-6 to TRBJ2-7; 8 bases fit TRBD2. The junction had 13 bases not matched to a gene; V was cut back by 5 bases and J by 4 bases. This CDR3 contains 16 residues. The germline V gene encodes CDR1 SGHVS and CDR2 FNYEAQ.

V is TRBV30 and J is TRBJ1-5; no clear D gene. This CDR3 region has 12 residues. Per the germline V gene, CDR1 is GTSNPN and CDR2 is SVGIG (reference sequence). V was cut by 0 bases and J by 6 bases, with 6 bases left in between. The CDR3 DNA follows: TGTGCCTGGAGTGTGACGGGTCAGCCCCAGCATTTT. Protein: CAWSVTGQPQHF.

The sample holds a few counts of this clone. The chain joins TRBV5-5 to TRBJ1-1; possibly TRBD1 for D (5 bases). From germline, CDR1 is SGHKS and CDR2 YYEKEE (reference sequence). CDR3 size: 13 residues. The V and J ends lost 2 bases and 9 bases respectively, with 14 bases between them. In DNA, the CDR3 is TGTGCCAGCAGCTTTGGGGCAGGGCGCCAAGCTTTCTTT. Translated, it gives CASSFGAGRQAFF.

The sample holds a few counts of this clone. This sequence joins TRBV2 and TRBJ1-5; 8 positions agree with TRBD1. Germline CDR1 and CDR2: SNHLY and FYNNEI. Unmatched junction bases numbered 7, after V lost 3 bases and J lost 6 bases. The CDR3 contains 15 residues. The CDR3 reads CASSDTGGIGQPQHF. Here the CDR3 DNA reads TGTGCCAGCAGTGACACAGGGGGAATCGGTCAGCCCCAGCATTTT.

The V and J genes are TRBV6-1 and TRBJ2-1, with 13 bases fitting TRBD2. The germline V gene has CDR1 MNHNS and CDR2 SASEGT. The CDR3 is 14 residues long. J lost 4 bases, V lost 8 bases, and 2 bases had no gene match. CDR3 in DNA: TGTGCCAGCCAACTAGCGGGAGGGTACAATGAGCAGTTCTTC. Translated, it gives CASQLAGGYNEQFF.

This rearrangement joins TRBV9 to TRBJ2-1; D gene unclear. Trimming shortened V by 4 bases and J by 8 bases, and 7 bases separated the two germline ends. Germline assignment: CDR1 SGDLS and CDR2 YYNGEE. There are 11 residues in the CDR3. The CDR3 sequence: CASSPGYEQFF. CDR3 nucleotides: TGTGCCAGCAGCCCCGGTTATGAGCAGTTCTTC.

This chain uses TRBV10-2 with TRBJ1-1; D unclear. Trimming shortened V by 6 bases and J by 5 bases, and 10 bases separated the two germline ends. Germline-derived CDR1 and CDR2 are WSHSY and SAAADI. CDR3 size: 12 residues. CDR3 sequence: CASRISGTEAFF. CDR3 bases: TGCGCCAGCAGGATTTCGGGGACTGAAGCTTTCTTT.

The CDR3 reads CASSLGLGDNEQFF. CDR3 in DNA: TGTGCCAGCAGCTTGGGGCTAGGAGACAATGAGCAGTTCTTC. The gene calls are TRBV5-6 and TRBJ2-1, with unresolved D. There are 14 residues in the CDR3. The V end lost 0 bases, the J end lost 5 bases, and 9 bases lay between the germline ends. CDR1 and CDR2 from the germline V gene are SGHDT and YYEEEE. The entire variable domain, with the rest obtained from reference TRBV5-6 and TRBJ2-1, is as follows: DAGVTQSPTHLIKTRGQQVTLRCSPKSGHDTVSWYQQALGQGPQFIFQYYEEEERQRGNFPDRFSGHQFPNYSSELNVNALLLGDSALYLCASSLGLGDNEQFFGPGTRLTVL.

The chain has TRBV5-4 and TRBJ2-5; the D gene is possibly TRBD2 (5 bases). CDR1 and CDR2 from the germline V gene are SGHNT and YYREEE (reference sequence). The CDR3 runs 13 residues. Trimming pared 1 base from V and 5 bases from J, leaving 9 bases between. The CDR3 coding sequence is TGTGCCAGCAGCTTGATGGGCGGGGAGACCCAGTACTTC. Encoded protein: CASSLMGGETQYF.

This clone was found once. V usage is TRBV9 and J usage is TRBJ2-6; 13 bases align to TRBD2. Per the germline V gene, CDR1 is SGDLS and CDR2 is YYNGEE. The CDR3 has 19 residues. With V trimmed by 0 bases and J by 2 bases, 5 bases remained unmatched. CDR3 loop: CASSVAGLAGDPGANVLTF. DNA for the CDR3: TGTGCCAGCAGCGTAGCTGGACTAGCGGGGGACCCTGGGGCCAACGTCCTGACTTTC.

As for this clone: One end of the junction fails to match germline, which may point to a read error. The gene calls are TRBV4-1 and TRBJ2-4, with 11 bases identical to TRBD2. Looked up from germline, CDR1 is MGHRA and CDR2 is YSYEKL. This CDR3 has 15 amino acids. The CDR3 reads CASSLLAGGWDIQCF. The CDR3 DNA follows: TGCGCCAGCAGCCTCCTAGCGGGAGGTTGGGACATTCAGTGCTTC.

The chain recombines TRBV7-9 with TRBJ2-5; a possible D gene is TRBD1 (5 bases). This CDR3 comprises 14 residues. Germline loops: CDR1 SEHNR, CDR2 FQNEAQ (reference sequence). Deletions cut 4 bases from V and 5 bases from J, with 14 bases between. This chain's CDR3 is CASSSILGRETQYF. CDR3 DNA: TGTGCCAGCAGCTCAATTCTGGGGCGGGAGACCCAGTACTTC.

V is TRBV7-2 and J is TRBJ1-5; D remains unclear. The V end was cut by 8 bases, the J end by 5 bases, with 13 bases between. The length of the CDR3 is 13 residues. Germline V CDR1 and CDR2: SGHTA, FQGNSA. The CDR3 is CASQALMDQPQHF. The CDR3 DNA reads TGTGCCAGCCAAGCTCTGATGGATCAGCCCCAGCATTTT.

A remark on this clone: The identical CDR3 is also encoded by other nucleotide sequences in the sample. The chain carries TRBV5-1 and TRBJ1-1; no definite D call. The CDR3 consists of 11 residues. Trimming took off 4 bases at V and 4 bases at J, with 5 bases between the two ends. Germline assignment: CDR1 SGHRS and CDR2 YFSETQ. The CDR3 DNA reads as TGCGCCAGCAGCCGCGGCACTGAAGCTTTCTTT. The encoded protein is CASSRGTEAFF.

The rearrangement joins TRBV30 to TRBJ1-6, with 7 nucleotides matching TRBD1. Germline V gene lookup returns CDR1 GTSNPN and CDR2 SVGIG (reference sequence). CDR3 length equals 15 residues. Trimming took 0 bases from V and 10 from J; bases not matched to a gene: 9. CDR3 amino acids: CAWSVGEGARSPLHF. DNA for the CDR3: TGTGCCTGGAGTGTTGGCGAGGGGGCACGGTCACCCCTCCACTTT.

V gene TRBV7-2 combines with J gene TRBJ2-7; 7 positions match TRBD2. The germline CDR1 and CDR2 sequences are SGHTA and FQGNSA. With V trimmed by 4 bases and J by 0 bases, 12 bases remained unmatched. The CDR3 loop spans 17 amino acids. The CDR3 DNA sequence: TGTGCCAGCAGCTCTAGGGCCTCTAGCGGAGCCTCCTACGAGCAGTACTTC. Protein: CASSSRASSGASYEQYF.